This is a list of T cell receptor beta chains from one sample in a study of blood T cells in healthy people across ages. A single record per CDR3 protein comes from TCRdb applying MiXCR to the 5' RACE reads. The sample gives about 1.4 million distinct CDR3 sequences, around 59% of which show up once; approximately 7% is in the top ten. Sequencing was performed on blood. The receptors here all came from a man between 18 and 35 years old in good health. Both conserved end residues are part of each CDR3. The order of the fields is J gene, D gene, V gene, clone size, CDR3 protein, CDR3 DNA. D genes are given only for firm matches. Not all rows give a size; the values are once, few, many and, for expanded clones, a class.

TRBJ2-1	TRBD2	TRBV6-5	NA	CASSPTSGGINEQFF	TGTGCCAGCAGTCCGACTAGCGGGGGCATCAACGAGCAGTTCTTC
TRBJ2-3	NA	TRBV2	NA	CASSDTGGLASGKDTQYF	TGTGCCAGCAGTGATACAGGGGGCTTGGCTAGCGGGAAGGATACGCAGTATTTT
TRBJ1-6	NA	TRBV5-5	once	CASSLHPILSNSPLHF	TGTGCCAGCAGCTTGCACCCTATCTTAAGCAACTCACCCCTCCACTTT
TRBJ1-1	NA	TRBV4-1	NA	CASSQGGVNTEAFF	TGCGCCAGCAGCCAAGGTGGGGTTAACACTGAAGCTTTCTTT
TRBJ2-2	NA	TRBV29-1	NA	CSVEGGDNTGELFF	TGCAGCGTTGAAGGTGGGGACAACACCGGGGAGCTGTTTTTT
TRBJ1-5	NA	TRBV20-1	NA	CSAHRMNSNQPQHF	TGCAGTGCTCACAGGATGAATAGCAATCAGCCCCAGCATTTT
TRBJ1-4	NA	TRBV12-3/TRBV12-4	NA	CASTLVVGEKLFF	TGTGCCAGCACTCTCGTCGTTGGCGAAAAACTGTTTTTT
TRBJ2-1	TRBD1	TRBV7-2	NA	CASSLVGWDRAVNEQFF	TGTGCCAGCAGCTTAGTCGGTTGGGACAGGGCCGTCAATGAGCAGTTCTTC
TRBJ2-7	TRBD1	TRBV6-5	NA	CASSYYRGNYEQYF	TGTGCCAGCAGTTACTACAGGGGAAACTACGAGCAGTACTTC
TRBJ2-1	NA	TRBV27	NA	CASSWDSPYNEQFF	TGTGCCAGCAGTTGGGACTCCCCATACAATGAGCAGTTCTTC
TRBJ1-5	TRBD1	TRBV18	few	CASSGTGHQPQHF	TGTGCCAGCTCAGGGACAGGGCATCAGCCCCAGCATTTT
TRBJ1-5	NA	TRBV2	NA	CASSGKPQADSNQPQHF	TGTGCCAGCAGTGGCAAACCACAGGCGGATAGCAATCAGCCCCAGCATTTT
TRBJ2-3	NA	TRBV10-3	NA	CAITDTGTRTQYF	TGTGCCATCACCGACACCGGGACTCGAACGCAGTATTTT
TRBJ1-1	NA	TRBV7-2	NA	CASSLHTTTQAFF	TGTGCCAGCAGCTTACACACCACGACCCAAGCTTTCTTT
TRBJ2-1	NA	TRBV20-1	few	CSARSPSVGEQFF	TGCAGTGCTAGATCCCCTAGCGTAGGTGAGCAGTTCTTC
TRBJ2-5	TRBD2	TRBV7-9	NA	CASSLAGALAEETQYF	TGTGCCAGCAGCTTAGCGGGCGCACTAGCGGAAGAGACCCAGTACTTC
TRBJ1-6	NA	TRBV6-6	few	CASSYSSVVNSPLHF	TGTGCCAGCAGTTACTCGTCTGTAGTGAATTCACCCCTCCACTTT
TRBJ2-3	NA	TRBV6-6	NA	CASSSLSGTDTQYF	TGTGCCAGCAGTTCCCTATCGGGGACAGATACGCAGTATTTT
TRBJ2-3	TRBD2	TRBV5-1	NA	CASSRTSGLDTQYF	TGCGCCAGCAGTCGGACTAGCGGGTTGGATACGCAGTATTTT
TRBJ2-7	TRBD1	TRBV13	NA	CASSFIGGHNEQYF	TGTGCCAGCAGCTTTATAGGGGGCCACAATGAGCAGTACTTC
TRBJ2-5	NA	TRBV20-1	NA	CSPPSETQYF	TGCAGTCCCCCTTCTGAGACCCAGTACTTC
TRBJ1-1	TRBD1	TRBV29-1	NA	CSGGSGGHTEAFF	TGCAGCGGGGGATCAGGGGGTCACACTGAAGCTTTCTTT
TRBJ2-5	NA	TRBV27	NA	CASSHEGETQYF	TGTGCCAGCAGCCATGAAGGGGAGACCCAGTACTTC
TRBJ2-7	TRBD1	TRBV2	few	CAGRGQGREQYF	TGTGCCGGAAGAGGACAGGGACGCGAGCAGTACTTC
TRBJ2-1	TRBD2	TRBV29-1	NA	CSVDNTGTSGTYNEQFF	TGCAGCGTTGATAATACCGGGACTAGCGGGACGTACAATGAGCAGTTCTTC
TRBJ1-3	NA	TRBV20-1	NA	CSARDGQLGNTIYF	TGCAGTGCTAGAGATGGACAGCTTGGAAACACCATATATTTT
TRBJ2-6	NA	TRBV13	NA	CASKTSRANVLTF	TGTGCCAGTAAGACCTCAAGGGCCAACGTCCTGACTTTC
TRBJ2-3	NA	TRBV28	NA	CASSLEVGGDTQYF	TGTGCCAGCAGTTTAGAAGTCGGGGGAGATACGCAGTATTTT
TRBJ2-1	TRBD2	TRBV20-1	NA	CSARDPALAGGHNGQFF	TGCAGTGCTAGAGACCCGGCGCTAGCGGGGGGGCACAATGGGCAGTTCTTC
TRBJ2-1	NA	TRBV4-2	NA	CASNRGTDILNEQFF	TGTGCCAGCAACCGCGGGACGGACATCCTCAATGAGCAGTTCTTC
TRBJ2-1	NA	TRBV6-2/TRBV6-3	few	CASSARSDVDNEQFF	TGTGCCAGCAGTGCACGAAGCGACGTGGACAATGAGCAGTTCTTC
TRBJ2-6	TRBD1	TRBV5-1	NA	CASSWSFKTGDLPGANVLTF	TGCGCCAGCAGCTGGAGCTTTAAGACAGGGGATCTGCCTGGGGCCAACGTCCTGACTTTC
TRBJ1-2	NA	TRBV4-1	NA	CASSQEPARGYGYTF	TGCGCCAGCAGCCAAGAACCCGCAAGGGGCTATGGCTACACCTTC
TRBJ2-7	TRBD2	TRBV12-3/TRBV12-4	NA	CASSLVVAGPSYEQYF	TGTGCCAGCAGTTTAGTTGTAGCGGGGCCCTCCTACGAGCAGTACTTC
TRBJ1-1	TRBD1	TRBV2	NA	CASNRQGPNTEAFF	TGTGCCAGCAACCGACAGGGCCCTAACACTGAAGCTTTCTTT
TRBJ1-2	TRBD1	TRBV9	NA	CASSARQGSICGYTF	TGTGCCAGCAGCGCCCGACAGGGTTCTATTTGCGGCTACACCTTC
TRBJ2-1	NA	TRBV29-1	NA	CSVEDLTRGYYNEQFF	TGCAGCGTTGAAGATCTAACTAGGGGGTACTACAATGAGCAGTTCTTC
TRBJ2-7	NA	TRBV6-6	NA	CASSFRDETYEQYF	TGTGCCAGCAGTTTCCGGGATGAGACCTACGAGCAGTACTTC
TRBJ1-1	TRBD1	TRBV7-8	NA	CASSLGRDRGDTEAFF	TGTGCCAGCAGCCTGGGGCGGGACAGGGGGGACACTGAAGCTTTCTTT
TRBJ2-7	NA	TRBV29-1	NA	CSVEEHLNEQYF	TGCAGCGTTGAAGAACACCTCAATGAGCAGTACTTC
TRBJ2-5	NA	TRBV6-1	few	CASSDGYQETQYF	TGTGCCAGCAGTGATGGATACCAAGAGACCCAGTACTTC
TRBJ1-1	NA	TRBV29-1	NA	CSVQDWNTEAFF	TGCAGCGTCCAGGACTGGAACACTGAAGCTTTCTTT
TRBJ1-1	TRBD1	TRBV3-1	NA	CASSQDRFRDRARTEAFF	TGTGCCAGCAGCCAAGACAGATTCCGGGACAGGGCTAGGACTGAAGCTTTCTTT